This TCR beta chain originates from a study of identical twins. The table lists this clonotype with a few counts. Its cognate antigen is unknown. TCRdb passed the 5' RACE reads through MiXCR, listing each CDR3 protein once. The top ten clones hold less than 2% of a sample with some 200,000 distinct CDR3 sequences, more than 6.5% of them seen once. CDR3 size: 14 residues. The V and J ends lost 3 bases and 7 bases respectively, with 13 bases between them. Germline V CDR1 and CDR2: LGHNA, YNFKEQ. Study-wide results and caveats: Out-of-frame alpha sequences that twins shared showed excess low generation probability. Clonotypes of the beta chain that were abundant in cord blood carried fewer insertions (memory repertoires showed none). Models came in too low on out-of-frame TCR alpha sharing in monozygotic twins.

The data also belong to a second study, concerning yellow fever vaccine responses in identical twins. In that study: Each twin's T cell response to the vaccine was reported to look partly convergent and partly personalized.

The sample consisted of memory (CD45RO+) T cells sorted from blood. This clonotype originated in a woman aged 18-29 years in good health. This chain links TRBV4-2 with TRBJ1-3; D is uncertain. The CDR3 coding sequence is TGTGCCAGCAGCCAGGTTCCGGTCGAGAACACCATATATTTT. It translates to CASSQVPVENTIYF.